Listed below are T cell receptor beta chains from one sample, sequenced in a study of regulatory T cells in long-lasting Graves disease. One entry per CDR3 protein results from TCRdb running MiXCR on the multiplex PCR reads. Counted here are some 350,000 distinct CDR3 sequences, 15% to 20% occurring once; the ten biggest clones make up 20% to 25%. A further study also used this sample, focusing on T cells in Graves' hyperthyroidism and ophthalmopathy.

The sample consisted of peripheral blood mononuclear cells (PBMCs), taken at new diagnosis, from a patient treated with antithyroid drugs. The receptor source for this set is a woman aged 18-29 years with Graves disease. Each CDR3 is given with its conserved first and last residue. A D gene is named only where the DNA matches it firmly. For some rows the clone size is stated as once, few or many, or as a class when expanded; others skip it.

J	D	V	size	DNA	CDR3
TRBJ2-5	.	TRBV12-3/TRBV12-4	many	TGTGCCAGCAGTTTTGGGTTGGCGCCCCAAGAGACCCAGTACTTC	CASSFGLAPQETQYF
TRBJ2-7	.	TRBV3-1	many	TGTGCCAGCAGCCAAGATTTAGGCCAGAGCTCCTACGAGCAGTACTTC	CASSQDLGQSSYEQYF
TRBJ2-3	.	TRBV28	.	TGTGCCAGCAGTCAGGGGATCCCAGATACGCAGTATTTT	CASSQGIPDTQYF
TRBJ1-3	.	TRBV5-1	.	TGCGCCAGCAGCTGGGGACGGGGAAGCTCTGGAAACACCATATATTTT	CASSWGRGSSGNTIYF
TRBJ1-1	.	TRBV29-1	.	TGCAGCGTTCCACTAAACACTGAAGCTTTCTTT	CSVPLNTEAFF
TRBJ1-1	TRBD1	TRBV7-6	many	TGTGCCAGCAGCTTGGGACAGACAAGAAACACTGAAGCTTTCTTT	CASSLGQTRNTEAFF
TRBJ2-6	TRBD2	TRBV6-2/TRBV6-3	many	TGTGCCAGCAGTTACGGGGGGGGACCTGGGGCCAACGTCCTGACTTTC	CASSYGGGPGANVLTF
TRBJ2-1	.	TRBV25-1	.	TGTGCCAGCAGTGACCTACTACAGGGTTCCTACAATGAGCAGTTCTTC	CASSDLLQGSYNEQFF
TRBJ2-5	TRBD1	TRBV19	few	TGTGCCAGCACCACGACAGGGGGCCGTGGAGAGACCCAGTACTTC	CASTTTGGRGETQYF
TRBJ1-4	TRBD1	TRBV5-1	many	TGCGCCAGCAGCTACGGGACAGGGGGCGGTGAAAAACTGTTTTTT	CASSYGTGGGEKLFF
TRBJ2-7	TRBD2	TRBV5-1	many	TGCGCCAGCAGAACTGGCACTAGCGGGGTCTACGAGCAGTACTTC	CASRTGTSGVYEQYF
TRBJ2-3	TRBD2	TRBV3-1	.	TGTGCCAGCAGTCGGACTAGCGGGAGGAACTCAGATACGCAGTATTTT	CASSRTSGRNSDTQYF
TRBJ2-3	TRBD2	TRBV7-9	many	TGTGCCAGCAGCTTTCCCCTAGCGGGGGACACAGATACGCAGTATTTT	CASSFPLAGDTDTQYF
TRBJ2-7	TRBD1	TRBV27	many	TGTGCCAGCAGTTTATTCGGACAGGACGAGCAGTACTTC	CASSLFGQDEQYF
TRBJ2-1	.	TRBV30	few	TGTGCCTGGATTGGTAGCGGATCACAGGGTGAGCAGTTCTTC	CAWIGSGSQGEQFF
TRBJ2-5	TRBD2	TRBV7-9	many	TGTGCCAGCAGCTCCCCTGGAGGGACTAGCGGAGCGGAGTACTTC	CASSSPGGTSGAEYF
TRBJ2-7	.	TRBV28	many	TGTGCCAGCAGTTTATATCTTTCGTACGCGGGCCCCCTGGACTACGAGCAGTACTTC	CASSLYLSYAGPLDYEQYF
TRBJ2-7	TRBD1	TRBV27	many	TGTGCCAGCAGACCCGGGACAGGTAACTACGAGCAGTACTTC	CASRPGTGNYEQYF
TRBJ2-3	TRBD2	TRBV5-5	many	TGTGCCAGCAGCTTGGAGGGACTAGTAGACGATACGCAGTATTTT	CASSLEGLVDDTQYF
TRBJ1-2	.	TRBV5-6	.	TGTGCCAGCAGCAACCAGGACAGCGCAGGATATGGCTACACCTTC	CASSNQDSAGYGYTF
TRBJ2-5	.	TRBV12-3/TRBV12-4	.	TGTGCCAGCAGTGATTCGCGACAGGCCCAAGAGACCCAGTACTTC	CASSDSRQAQETQYF
TRBJ1-2	TRBD1	TRBV12-3/TRBV12-4	many	TGTGCCAGCACCCTGACAGGGGGCGTCTATGGCTACACCTTC	CASTLTGGVYGYTF
TRBJ2-2	.	TRBV3-1	many	TGTGCCAGCAGCCGGGGCGGAGTGAACACCGGGGAGCTGTTTTTT	CASSRGGVNTGELFF
TRBJ2-7	.	TRBV28	.	TGTGCCAGCAGTCCCATTCCAGGGTTCCCCAGCTACTTC	CASSPIPGFPSYF
TRBJ1-3	.	TRBV10-3	.	TGTGCCACCTCTATCGACCGGAACACCATATATTTT	CATSIDRNTIYF
TRBJ1-5	.	TRBV28	few	TGTGCCAGCAGCCTCTGGGGTGGGCAGGGTGGCAATCAGCCCCAGCATTTT	CASSLWGGQGGNQPQHF
TRBJ2-1	.	TRBV2	many	TGTGCCAGCAGTGCTCCGGGTAGCTCCTACAATGAGCAGTTCTTC	CASSAPGSSYNEQFF
TRBJ2-3	.	TRBV5-4	few	TGTGCCAGCAGCTTGGATGGCGGGATTACCACAGATACGCAGTATTTT	CASSLDGGITTDTQYF
TRBJ1-1	.	TRBV5-1	.	TGCGCCAGCAGCTGGAAAGGTGGGGTGAACACTGAAGCTTTCTTT	CASSWKGGVNTEAFF
TRBJ2-3	TRBD1	TRBV7-2	many	TGTGCCAGCAGCCCTCCGTGGGACAGGGTGAGAACAGATACGCAGTATTTT	CASSPPWDRVRTDTQYF
TRBJ2-5	TRBD1	TRBV11-2	many	TGTGCCAGCAGCTCGGACAGGGGGCTTGGGGAGACCCAGTACTTC	CASSSDRGLGETQYF